The next 2 T cell receptor beta chains were all read from a single sample in a study of T cells after yellow fever vaccination (dated by TCRdb to about 2019). Receptor amplification or capture employed 5' RACE. Sequencing instrument: Illumina HiSeq 2500. TCRdb redid the processing of the public reads, applying fastp at Q25 and MiXCR, and retained in-frame beta chains. Here each entry gathers all rows of one CDR3 protein and keeps the most common genes and DNA. The sample contains more than 90,000 distinct CDR3 sequences, 7.5% to 9.5% of them found a single time. The ten largest clones add up to approximately 24% of the sample. This specimen's treatment or condition label, interpreted: live attenuated yellow fever vaccine strain. The sequenced sample was CD8+ T cells sorted from PBMCs, obtained 45 days after the yellow fever booster vaccination. Every receptor here comes from a man younger than 40 who received the YFV17D yellow fever vaccine.

In this sample, this clonotype turned up a few times. This chain uses TRBV7-9 with TRBJ2-7; D ambiguous. This CDR3 has 14 residues. Germline CDR1 SEHNR, CDR2 FQNEAQ (reference sequence). Trimming left V 0 bases short and J 7 bases short, with 13 bases between. The DNA of the CDR3 is TGTGCCAGCAGCTTAGCGGGTCACCTCAGGGAGCAGTACTTC. Protein: CASSLAGHLREQYF.

This clonotype occurred a few times. The chain is built from TRBV6-1 and TRBJ1-5; D may be TRBD1 (5 bases). Germline V CDR1 and CDR2: MNHNS, SASEGT. The V end was cut by 4 bases, the J end by 3 bases, with 13 bases between. This CDR3 is 15 amino acids long. Here the CDR3 reads CASSARGAPNQPQHF. The CDR3 coding sequence is TGTGCCAGCAGTGCACGAGGGGCCCCCAATCAGCCCCAGCATTTT.